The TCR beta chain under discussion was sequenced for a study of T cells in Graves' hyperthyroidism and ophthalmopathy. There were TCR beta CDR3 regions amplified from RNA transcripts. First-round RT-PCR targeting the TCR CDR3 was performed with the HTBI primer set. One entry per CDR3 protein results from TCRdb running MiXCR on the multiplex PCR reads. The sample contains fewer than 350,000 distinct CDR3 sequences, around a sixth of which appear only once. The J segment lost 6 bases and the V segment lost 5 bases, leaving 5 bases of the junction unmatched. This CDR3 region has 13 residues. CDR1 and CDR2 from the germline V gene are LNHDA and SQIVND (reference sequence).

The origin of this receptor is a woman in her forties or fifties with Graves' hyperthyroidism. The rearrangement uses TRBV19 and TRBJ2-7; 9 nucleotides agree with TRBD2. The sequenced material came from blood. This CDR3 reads CASSPGLAGEQYV. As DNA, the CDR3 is TGTGCCAGTAGTCCGGGACTAGCAGGCGAGCAGTACGTC.